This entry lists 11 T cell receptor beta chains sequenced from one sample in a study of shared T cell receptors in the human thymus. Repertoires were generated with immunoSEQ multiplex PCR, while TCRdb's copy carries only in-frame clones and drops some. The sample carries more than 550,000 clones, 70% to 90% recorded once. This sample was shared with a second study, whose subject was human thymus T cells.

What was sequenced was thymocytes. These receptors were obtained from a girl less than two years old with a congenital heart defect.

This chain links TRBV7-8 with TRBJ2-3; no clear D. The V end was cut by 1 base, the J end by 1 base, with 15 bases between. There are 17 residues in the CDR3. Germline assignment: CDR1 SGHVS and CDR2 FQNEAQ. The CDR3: CASSLVVPGVGTDTQYF. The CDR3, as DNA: TGTGCCAGCAGCTTAGTTGTCCCAGGCGTCGGCACAGATACGCAGTATTTT.

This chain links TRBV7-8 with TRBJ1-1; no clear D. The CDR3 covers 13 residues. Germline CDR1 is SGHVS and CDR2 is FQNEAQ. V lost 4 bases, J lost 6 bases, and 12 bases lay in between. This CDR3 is CASSWAGSAEAFF. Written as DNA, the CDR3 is TGTGCCAGCAGCTGGGCGGGTAGCGCTGAAGCTTTCTTT.

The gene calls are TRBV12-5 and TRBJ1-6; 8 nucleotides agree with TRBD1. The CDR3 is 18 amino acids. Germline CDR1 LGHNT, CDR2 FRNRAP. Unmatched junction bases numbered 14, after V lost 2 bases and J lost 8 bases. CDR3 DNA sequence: TGTGCTAGTGGTTTGTCCTACCCAGGGGACAGGAGGGATTCACCCCTCCACTTT. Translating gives CASGLSYPGDRRDSPLHF.

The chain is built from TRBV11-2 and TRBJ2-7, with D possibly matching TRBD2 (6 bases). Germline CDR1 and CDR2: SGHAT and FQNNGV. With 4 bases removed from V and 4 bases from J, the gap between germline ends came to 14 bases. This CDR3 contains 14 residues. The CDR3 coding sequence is TGTGCCAGCAGCTCCGGGGCAGGGAGGTACGAGCAGTACTTC. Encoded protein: CASSSGAGRYEQYF.

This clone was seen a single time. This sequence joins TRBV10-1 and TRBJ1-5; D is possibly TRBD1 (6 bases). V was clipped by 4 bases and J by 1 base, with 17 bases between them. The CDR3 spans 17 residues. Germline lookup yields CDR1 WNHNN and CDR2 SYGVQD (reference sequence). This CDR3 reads CASSVKTGGRSNQPQHF. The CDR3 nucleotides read TGCGCCAGCAGTGTGAAGACAGGAGGAAGGAGCAATCAGCCCCAGCATTTT.

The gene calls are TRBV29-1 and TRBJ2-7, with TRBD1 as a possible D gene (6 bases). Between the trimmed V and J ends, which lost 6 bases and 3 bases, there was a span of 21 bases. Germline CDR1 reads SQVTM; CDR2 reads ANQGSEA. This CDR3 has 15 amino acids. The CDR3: CSVRDKLAPDYEQYF. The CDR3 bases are TGCAGCGTACGGGACAAACTCGCGCCCGACTACGAGCAGTACTTC.

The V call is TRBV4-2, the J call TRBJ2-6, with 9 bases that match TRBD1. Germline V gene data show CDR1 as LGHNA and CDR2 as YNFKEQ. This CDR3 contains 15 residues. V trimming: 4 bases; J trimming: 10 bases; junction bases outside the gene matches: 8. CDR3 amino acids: CASSPGQGRVNVLTF. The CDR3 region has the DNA TGTGCCAGCAGCCCGGGACAGGGAAGAGTTAACGTCCTGACTTTC.

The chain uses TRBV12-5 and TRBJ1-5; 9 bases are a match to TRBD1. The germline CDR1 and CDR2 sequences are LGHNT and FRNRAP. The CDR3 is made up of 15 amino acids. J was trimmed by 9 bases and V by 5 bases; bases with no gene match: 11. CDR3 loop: CASGRGQGNIRPQHF. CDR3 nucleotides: TGTGCTAGTGGTCGGGGACAGGGTAATATAAGGCCCCAGCATTTT.

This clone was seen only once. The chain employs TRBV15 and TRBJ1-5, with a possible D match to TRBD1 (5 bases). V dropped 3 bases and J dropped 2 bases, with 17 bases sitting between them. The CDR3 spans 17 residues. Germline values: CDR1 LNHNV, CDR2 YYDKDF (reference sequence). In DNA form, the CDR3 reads TGTGCCACCAGCAGGGGGGGTGGGGACTGTGGCAATCAGCCCCAGCATTTT. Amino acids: CATSRGGGDCGNQPQHF.

CDR3 region: CASRNPVSASSYNEQFF. The DNA of the CDR3 is TGTGCCAGCAGAAACCCTGTTTCCGCGAGCTCCTACAATGAGCAGTTCTTC. This sequence joins TRBV11-2 and TRBJ2-1; D uncertain. The CDR3 has 17 amino acids. Germline V gene data show CDR1 as SGHAT and CDR2 as FQNNGV. The germline V and J ends were trimmed by 6 bases and 0 bases, with 18 bases remaining between them.

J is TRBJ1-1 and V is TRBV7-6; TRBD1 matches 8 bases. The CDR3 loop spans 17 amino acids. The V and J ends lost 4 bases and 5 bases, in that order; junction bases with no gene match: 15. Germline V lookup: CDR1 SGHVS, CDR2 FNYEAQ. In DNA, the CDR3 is TGTGCCAGCAGCTATGGGCGACAGGGGCGGGGTGAGACTGAAGCTTTCTTT. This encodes CASSYGRQGRGETEAFF.